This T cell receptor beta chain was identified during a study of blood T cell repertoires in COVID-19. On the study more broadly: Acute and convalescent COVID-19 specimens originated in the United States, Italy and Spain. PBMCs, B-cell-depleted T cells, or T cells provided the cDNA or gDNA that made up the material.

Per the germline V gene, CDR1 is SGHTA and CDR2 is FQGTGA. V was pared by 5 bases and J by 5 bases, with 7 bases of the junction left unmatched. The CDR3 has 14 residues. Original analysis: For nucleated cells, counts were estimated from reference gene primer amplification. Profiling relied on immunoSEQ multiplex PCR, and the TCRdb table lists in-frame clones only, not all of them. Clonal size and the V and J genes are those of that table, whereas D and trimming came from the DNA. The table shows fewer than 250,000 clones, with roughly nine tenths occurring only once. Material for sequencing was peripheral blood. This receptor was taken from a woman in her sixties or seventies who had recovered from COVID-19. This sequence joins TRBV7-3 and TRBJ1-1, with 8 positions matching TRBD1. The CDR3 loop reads CASSRGQGITEAFF. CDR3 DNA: TGTGCCAGCAGCCGCGGACAGGGCATAACTGAAGCTTTCTTT.